The present entry profiles one T cell receptor (beta chain) with its context. The target antigen is unknown. The sample belongs to a study of T-cell reconstitution after alpha-beta-depleted transplantation in children. Findings and caveats of the study: After one year, T-cell counts and TCRbeta diversity mostly came from new T cells. After transplant, high TCRbeta diversity at day 60 in some patients arose from surviving recipient T cells and thymic progenitors. Reported findings indicate that, about two months after transplant, alpha-beta T cells came from several hundred expanded clones, which were derived from non-depleted graft cells.

The CDR3 loop spans 14 amino acids. V lost 6 bases to trimming and J lost 3 bases, with 15 bases between them. Germline-derived CDR1 and CDR2 are SNHLY and FYNNEI. Molecular barcoding with unique molecular identifiers was used for the TCRbeta library. MiXCR, applied by TCRdb to the PCR reads, yields one record per CDR3 protein. The data contain more than 400,000 distinct CDR3 sequences, over 9.5% of them singletons. The material sequenced was PBMCs, mostly from graft donor cells, taken 180 days after TCRalphabeta/CD19-depleted stem cell transplant. The chain employs TRBV2 and TRBJ2-7; unclear D gene. The clonotype originates from a female patient younger than 10 who had a stem cell transplant for aplastic anemia, so the T cells may come from the graft donor. Written as DNA, the CDR3 is TGTGCCAGCAGGGATATTCGACGCGGCTACGAGCAGTACGTC. Residues: CASRDIRRGYEQYV.